The 5 T cell receptor beta chains below were found in one sample sequenced in a study of early T cells in non-severe SARS-CoV-2 infection. TCRdb analysed the 5' RACE reads with MiXCR anew, one entry per CDR3 protein. In the table there are more than 50,000 distinct CDR3 sequences, 9% to 9.5% of which are singletons. Sequenced input: whole blood. The receptors come from an adult who was a healthcare worker with PCR-confirmed SARS-CoV-2 infection or an uninfected control (not recorded which).

This clonotype was counted ten times or more. The chain joins TRBV12-5 to TRBJ1-1; no definite D call. The germline V gene encodes CDR1 LGHNT and CDR2 FRNRAP. V lost 0 bases, J lost 7 bases, and 9 bases lay in between. The CDR3 has 13 residues. In DNA form, the CDR3 reads TGTGCTAGTGGTTTGGTAATCGGAGGTGAAGCTTTCTTT. Translation: CASGLVIGGEAFF.

This clonotype has more than one count but fewer than ten. The chain has TRBV7-2 and TRBJ1-1, with 7 bases identical to TRBD1. This CDR3 contains 14 residues. J gave up 4 bases and V 6 bases, and 8 bases lay outside the gene matches. Germline CDR1 SGHTA, CDR2 FQGNSA. The CDR3 sequence is CASRPRQGGTEAFF. CDR3 DNA sequence: TGTGCCAGCAGGCCTCGACAGGGAGGCACTGAAGCTTTCTTT.

This clonotype was picked up many times. The chain employs TRBV6-5 and TRBJ1-1, with 8 bases aligning to TRBD1. The V and J ends lost 5 bases and 4 bases, in that order; junction bases with no gene match: 9. Germline CDR1 and CDR2: MNHEY and SVGAGI. The CDR3 has 15 amino acids. The CDR3, as DNA: TGTGCCAGCAGTGGGTGGACAGGGAGATCCACTGAAGCTTTCTTT. Residues: CASSGWTGRSTEAFF.

This clonotype has a count of ten or more. V gene TRBV6-6 combines with J gene TRBJ2-3, with D possibly being TRBD1 or TRBD2 (5 bases each). The germline V gene has CDR1 MNHNY and CDR2 SVGAGI (reference sequence). This CDR3 has 16 residues. V was shortened by 4 bases and J by 2 bases, with 16 bases between the two germline ends. The CDR3 spells CASSSAFGTATDTQYF. The CDR3 bases are TGTGCCAGCAGTTCCGCCTTCGGGACGGCCACAGATACGCAGTATTTT.

The CDR3 spells CASSLAGPEQFF. The CDR3 nucleotides read TGTGCCAGCAGCTTAGCCGGACCGGAGCAGTTCTTC. The V and J genes are TRBV7-8 and TRBJ2-1, with D uncertain. The CDR3 sequence is 12 residues long. Per the germline V gene, CDR1 is SGHVS and CDR2 is FQNEAQ. V dropped 0 bases and J dropped 10 bases, with 7 bases sitting between them.